The TCR beta chain described here comes from a study of cytomegalovirus exposure and HLA in healthy donors. Study conclusions and caveats: It has been reported that TCR beta sequences accurately predicted the HLA-A and HLA-B alleles of most subjects. Being productive about 87% or about 30% of the time was typical of most TCR beta V segments in an earlier analysis.

PCR primers comprised 60 Vbeta and 13 Jbeta primers. TCRdb's table, derived via immunoSEQ multiplex PCR, lists solely in-frame clones and lacks some. The sample lists approximately 100,000 clones; roughly 9.1% were seen once. This clone appeared a few times. Its antigen is not identified. CDR1 is SGHRS and CDR2 is YFSETQ in the germline V gene. The V and J ends lost 5 bases and 3 bases respectively, with 5 bases between them. This CDR3 has 11 amino acids. Input material: PBMCs. V and J are TRBV5-1 and TRBJ2-5; D is ambiguous. The clonotype originates from a man aged 35-49 years in good health and CMV-seropositive. The CDR3 sequence: CASSLKETQYF. DNA for the CDR3: TGCGCCAGCAGTTTAAAAGAGACCCAGTACTTC. Looking up the rest from reference TRBV5-1 and TRBJ2-5 gives the full variable domain: KAGVTQTPRYLIKTRGQQVTLSCSPISGHRSVSWYQQTPGQGLQFLFEYFSETQRNKGNFPGRFSGRQFSNSRSEMNVSTLELGDSALYLCASSLKETQYFGPGTRLLVL.